This T cell receptor beta chain derives from a study of blood T cell repertoires in COVID-19. Study context: COVID-19 samples collected from the United States, Italy and Spain covered acute and convalescent phases.

The V end was cut by 4 bases, the J end by 0 bases, with 12 bases between. Germline assignment: CDR1 SNHLY and CDR2 FYNNEI. CDR3 length: 15 residues. Clones were read by immunoSEQ multiplex PCR, and TCRdb kept only the in-frame ones, dropping some. Seen here are about 380,000 clones, about 90% observed once, and the top ten hold around 7%. The chain employs TRBV2 and TRBJ1-2; D is perhaps TRBD1 (5 bases). The sequencing sample was made of peripheral blood. This sequence was found in a man aged 18 to 29 with active or convalescent COVID-19. The CDR3 spells CASSVFQGTNYGYTF. In DNA, the CDR3 is TGTGCCAGCAGTGTATTCCAGGGAACTAACTATGGCTACACCTTC. Combining the CDR3 with reference TRBV2 and TRBJ1-2 gives the whole variable domain EPEVTQTPSHQVTQMGQEVILRCVPISNHLYFYWYRQILGQKVEFLVSFYNNEISEKSEIFDDQFSVERPDGSNFTLKIRSTKLEDSAMYFCASSVFQGTNYGYTFGSGTRLTVV.